The rows below give T cell receptor beta chains drawn from one sample of a study of tumor T cells in aggressive B-cell lymphoma. TCRdb's table, derived via immunoSEQ multiplex PCR, lists solely in-frame clones and lacks some. The sample lists around 2,900 clones, about 87% seen once, with around 20% in the top ten. Sequenced: tumor tissue. These receptors all stem from an adult with diffuse large B cell lymphoma. CDR3s include the opening cysteine and the closing phenylalanine or tryptophan. The order of the fields is CDR3 protein, CDR3 DNA, clone size, J gene, V gene, CDR3 length, D gene. A D gene is named only where the DNA matches it firmly. The size entry is marked missing in some rows and otherwise reads once, few, many or a size class.

cdr3_aa: CASRVREESAEAFF
cdr3_nt: TGTGCCAGCAGAGTCAGGGAAGAGTCAGCTGAAGCTTTCTTT
clone_size: NA
j_call: TRBJ1-1
v_call: TRBV2
cdr3_length: 14
d_call: NA

cdr3_aa: CASSPPTGSAYGYTF
cdr3_nt: TGTGCCAGCAGCCCCCCGACAGGGAGCGCCTATGGCTACACCTTC
clone_size: NA
j_call: TRBJ1-2
v_call: TRBV6-7
cdr3_length: 15
d_call: TRBD1

cdr3_aa: CASSPLGTVNTEAFF
cdr3_nt: TGTGCCAGCTCACCACTGGGGACAGTGAACACTGAAGCTTTCTTT
clone_size: few
j_call: TRBJ1-1
v_call: TRBV18
cdr3_length: 15
d_call: TRBD1

cdr3_aa: CSARYYNEQFF
cdr3_nt: TGCAGTGCTCGCTACTACAATGAGCAGTTCTTC
clone_size: NA
j_call: TRBJ2-1
v_call: TRBV20-1
cdr3_length: 11
d_call: NA

cdr3_aa: CASSLAGITSGGYF
cdr3_nt: TGTGCCAGCAGCTTAGCTGGGATTACTAGCGGGGGATACTTC
clone_size: NA
j_call: TRBJ2-5
v_call: TRBV7-2
cdr3_length: 14
d_call: TRBD2

cdr3_aa: CSVEDGQDYGYTF
cdr3_nt: TGCAGCGTTGAAGACGGACAAGACTATGGCTACACCTTC
clone_size: NA
j_call: TRBJ1-2
v_call: TRBV29-1
cdr3_length: 13
d_call: NA

cdr3_aa: CASSPRRPAGNTIYF
cdr3_nt: TGTGCCAGCTCACCGAGGCGACCAGCGGGAAACACCATATATTTT
clone_size: NA
j_call: TRBJ1-3
v_call: TRBV18
cdr3_length: 15
d_call: NA

cdr3_aa: CAWNTGSEAFF
cdr3_nt: TGTGCCTGGAATACAGGGTCTGAAGCTTTCTTT
clone_size: NA
j_call: TRBJ1-1
v_call: TRBV30
cdr3_length: 11
d_call: NA

cdr3_aa: CVSSLGQLGTGKGYTF
cdr3_nt: TGTGTCAGCAGCTTAGGGCAGTTGGGTACGGGTAAGGGCTACACCTTC
clone_size: once
j_call: TRBJ1-2
v_call: TRBV7-8
cdr3_length: 16
d_call: NA

cdr3_aa: CASSPLSEAFF
cdr3_nt: TGTGCCAGCAGCCCATTGTCTGAAGCTTTCTTT
clone_size: NA
j_call: TRBJ1-1
v_call: TRBV28
cdr3_length: 11
d_call: NA

cdr3_aa: CASSFTTGIYGYTF
cdr3_nt: TGTGCCAGCAGCTTCACAACAGGAATTTATGGCTACACCTTC
clone_size: NA
j_call: TRBJ1-2
v_call: TRBV9
cdr3_length: 14
d_call: NA

cdr3_aa: CASSQEHRNEKLFF
cdr3_nt: TGCGCCAGCAGCCAAGAACACCGTAATGAAAAACTGTTTTTT
clone_size: NA
j_call: TRBJ1-4
v_call: TRBV4-3
cdr3_length: 14
d_call: NA

cdr3_aa: CASSRGNTEAFF
cdr3_nt: TGCGCCAGCAGTCGAGGGAACACTGAAGCTTTCTTT
clone_size: NA
j_call: TRBJ1-1
v_call: TRBV4-1
cdr3_length: 12
d_call: NA

cdr3_aa: CASSSGQGVYTF
cdr3_nt: TGTGCCAGCAGCTCCGGACAGGGGGTCTACACCTTC
clone_size: NA
j_call: TRBJ1-2
v_call: TRBV7-3
cdr3_length: 12
d_call: TRBD1

cdr3_aa: CASSLDSSSYNEQFF
cdr3_nt: TGTGCCAGCAGCCTCGACAGTTCCTCCTACAATGAGCAGTTCTTC
clone_size: NA
j_call: TRBJ2-1
v_call: TRBV7-6
cdr3_length: 15
d_call: NA

cdr3_aa: CASSQVKGGANTEAFF
cdr3_nt: TGTGCCAGCAGCCAAGTTAAGGGCGGGGCGAACACTGAAGCTTTCTTT
clone_size: NA
j_call: TRBJ1-1
v_call: TRBV14
cdr3_length: 16
d_call: NA

cdr3_aa: CASSLRDRVDGYTF
cdr3_nt: TGTGCCAGCAGCTTACGGGACAGGGTGGATGGCTACACCTTC
clone_size: large
j_call: TRBJ1-2
v_call: TRBV7-9
cdr3_length: 14
d_call: TRBD1

cdr3_aa: CASSGGGEEKLFF
cdr3_nt: TGTGCCAGCAGTGGTGGCGGGGAGGAAAAACTGTTTTTT
clone_size: NA
j_call: TRBJ1-4
v_call: TRBV25-1
cdr3_length: 13
d_call: NA

cdr3_aa: CASEGGSGELFF
cdr3_nt: TGTGCCAGCGAGGGAGGGAGCGGGGAGCTGTTTTTT
clone_size: NA
j_call: TRBJ2-2
v_call: TRBV9
cdr3_length: 12
d_call: TRBD2

cdr3_aa: CASSVEAFGDTEAFF
cdr3_nt: TGTGCCAGCAGCGTAGAGGCGTTTGGAGACACTGAAGCTTTCTTT
clone_size: NA
j_call: TRBJ1-1
v_call: TRBV9
cdr3_length: 15
d_call: NA

cdr3_aa: CASRPWQVNSPLHF
cdr3_nt: TGTGCCAGCAGGCCTTGGCAGGTCAATTCACCCCTCCACTTT
clone_size: NA
j_call: TRBJ1-6
v_call: TRBV27
cdr3_length: 14
d_call: NA

cdr3_aa: CASSAQVTSPLHF
cdr3_nt: TGTGCCAGCAGTGCCCAGGTTACTTCACCCCTCCACTTT
clone_size: NA
j_call: TRBJ1-6
v_call: TRBV6-4
cdr3_length: 13
d_call: NA

cdr3_aa: CASSFLTGSRTGELFF
cdr3_nt: TGTGCCAGTAGTTTCTTGACAGGGTCGCGGACCGGGGAGCTGTTTTTT
clone_size: NA
j_call: TRBJ2-2
v_call: TRBV19
cdr3_length: 16
d_call: TRBD1

cdr3_aa: CSGGLNTEAFF
cdr3_nt: TGCAGCGGGGGCCTGAACACTGAAGCTTTCTTT
clone_size: NA
j_call: TRBJ1-1
v_call: TRBV29-1
cdr3_length: 11
d_call: NA

cdr3_aa: CASSRGQGNSPLHF
cdr3_nt: TGTGCCAGCAGCCGGGGACAGGGGAATTCACCCCTCCACTTT
clone_size: NA
j_call: TRBJ1-6
v_call: TRBV5-6
cdr3_length: 14
d_call: TRBD1

cdr3_aa: CASSLVGGRDRAFF
cdr3_nt: TGTGCCAGCAGCTTAGTTGGGGGCAGGGACCGGGCTTTCTTT
clone_size: NA
j_call: TRBJ1-1
v_call: TRBV11-2
cdr3_length: 14
d_call: NA

cdr3_aa: CASSLTDRISYEQYF
cdr3_nt: TGTGCCAGCAGCTTGACCGACAGGATCTCCTACGAGCAGTACTTC
clone_size: NA
j_call: TRBJ2-7
v_call: TRBV9
cdr3_length: 15
d_call: NA

cdr3_aa: CASSLGQNTEAFF
cdr3_nt: TGTGCCAGCAGCTTGGGACAGAACACTGAAGCTTTCTTT
clone_size: NA
j_call: TRBJ1-1
v_call: TRBV7-9
cdr3_length: 13
d_call: NA

cdr3_aa: CASSPINMAGAVNTIYF
cdr3_nt: TGTGCCAGCTCACCGATTAATATGGCAGGGGCAGTAAACACCATATATTTT
clone_size: NA
j_call: TRBJ1-3
v_call: TRBV18
cdr3_length: 17
d_call: NA

cdr3_aa: CASSPPGQGIKGYTF
cdr3_nt: TGTGCCAGCAGTCCGCCTGGACAGGGTATTAAGGGCTACACCTTC
clone_size: NA
j_call: TRBJ1-2
v_call: TRBV6-5
cdr3_length: 15
d_call: TRBD1